This TCR beta chain appears in the sequencing data of a study of blood T cells in healthy people across ages. Findings and caveats of the study: Any conclusive comparison of naive versus antigen-experienced cells was prevented by using unsorted PBMCs.

Concerning this clonotype itself: No antigen is known for it.

Isolation recovered at least 6.5 million PBMCs from every sample. Each sample provided at least 5 micrograms of extracted total RNA. Through a sample-barcoded 5' primer and a J-beta primer mix, a second PCR was run for roughly 6 to 12 cycles. A 12-random-nucleotide template-switch adaptor tagged each cDNA molecule. MiXCR, applied by TCRdb to the 5' RACE reads, yields one record per CDR3 protein. The sample has fewer than 800,000 distinct CDR3 sequences, 32% seen once. V shed 0 bases and J shed 4 bases, with 12 bases lying between them. This CDR3 region has 15 residues. Per the germline V gene, CDR1 is SGHTA and CDR2 is FQGNSA.

This clonotype was sampled from a woman of 80 years or more in good health. Material: blood. This chain connects TRBV7-2 to TRBJ2-5, with D possibly being TRBD1 (6 bases). Written as DNA, the CDR3 is TGTGCCAGCAGCTTAGCACAGGGTAGAGCAGAGACCCAGTACTTC. It yields the protein CASSLAQGRAETQYF.